What follows are 16 T cell receptor beta chains derived from one specimen sequenced in a study of blood T cell repertoires in COVID-19. Data came from immunoSEQ multiplex PCR; TCRdb stores just in-frame clones and leaves some out. Of 150,000 to 200,000 clones listed, approximately 73% are singletons. Sequenced material: PBMCs or T cells enriched from blood (not recorded which). The source of these receptors is a woman aged 45-65 years with acute COVID-19.

This chain links TRBV7-9 with TRBJ2-1; D is ambiguous. V was pared by 1 base and J by 7 bases, with 8 bases between. The CDR3 is 13 amino acids. CDR1 and CDR2 from the germline V gene are SEHNR and FQNEAQ (reference sequence). The CDR3 reads CASSLVADNEQFF. The CDR3 coding sequence is TGTGCCAGCAGCTTAGTGGCAGATAATGAGCAGTTCTTC.

The V gene is TRBV7-6, the J gene TRBJ2-5; 12 bases map to TRBD1. CDR3 size: 15 residues. The V gene's germline CDR1 is SGHVS and CDR2 FNYEAQ. The ends lost 4 bases at V and 7 bases at J; junction bases unmatched: 7. The CDR3 loop is CASSSGGQGAVTQYF. Here the CDR3 DNA reads TGTGCCAGCAGCTCCGGGGGACAGGGGGCAGTGACCCAGTACTTC.

This chain links TRBV4-1 with TRBJ1-5; 10 positions agree with TRBD1. The CDR3 totals 19 residues. Germline V lookup: CDR1 MGHRA, CDR2 YSYEKL. V dropped 3 bases and J dropped 0; count of bases not matched to a gene: 11. Here the CDR3 DNA reads TGCGCCAGCAGCCAGTTCCTGACAGGGGGCCCCTATAGCAATCAGCCCCAGCATTTT. Amino acid sequence: CASSQFLTGGPYSNQPQHF.

This sequence joins TRBV28 and TRBJ1-2; the D is unclear. The V gene lost 6 bases and the J gene lost 8 bases, with 13 bases spanning the gap. Germline V lookup: CDR1 MDHEN, CDR2 SYDVKM. CDR3 length: 12 residues. CDR3 DNA sequence: TGTGCCAGCAGCTCCCCGTCTCGGGGCTACACCTTC. Protein: CASSSPSRGYTF.

V is TRBV4-2 and J is TRBJ1-5; TRBD1 aligns across 7 bases. This CDR3 is built from 17 residues. V was clipped by 0 bases and J by 2 bases; unmatched bases: 7. Germline-derived CDR1 and CDR2 are LGHNA and YNFKEQ. CDR3 sequence reads: CASSQDRDSSGNQPQHF. The CDR3, as DNA: TGTGCCAGCAGCCAAGACCGGGACAGCTCCGGCAATCAGCCCCAGCATTTT.

The chain is built from TRBV18 and TRBJ2-1; 13 bases are shared with TRBD2. The CDR3 runs 19 residues. Germline V gene lookup returns CDR1 KGHSH and CDR2 LQKENI. Germline trimming cut 5 bases from V and 1 base from J; bases unmatched to any gene: 11. The CDR3 loop is CASSGSGTSGVASYNEQFF. The CDR3 nucleotides are TGTGCCAGCTCAGGCTCCGGGACTAGCGGGGTCGCTTCCTACAATGAGCAGTTCTTC.

V and J are TRBV5-1 and TRBJ2-1; D gene ambiguous. Germline CDR1 is SGHRS and CDR2 is YFSETQ. V was pared by 4 bases and J by 5 bases, with 22 bases between. CDR3 length: 17 amino acids. The CDR3 region has the DNA TGCGCCAGCAGCCCGATTCCGGGTCACTCCTTCAACAATGAGCAGTTCTTC. It translates to CASSPIPGHSFNNEQFF.

The chain links TRBV6-2 or TRBV6-3 to TRBJ2-5; 9 bases fit TRBD2. CDR1 is MNHEY and CDR2 is SVGEGT in the germline V gene. The trim removed 5 bases at V and 4 bases at J, leaving 8 bases unmatched. This CDR3 is 15 amino acids long. CDR3 region: CASSPNSGGRETQYF. CDR3 bases: TGTGCCAGCAGTCCCAATAGCGGGGGCCGAGAGACCCAGTACTTC.

The chain combines TRBV7-9 with TRBJ1-3, with a tentative D call TRBD1 (6 bases). Germline V gene lookup returns CDR1 SEHNR and CDR2 FQNEAQ (reference sequence). The CDR3 is made up of 18 amino acids. Trimming removed 2 bases at V and 0 bases at J, with 17 bases between. DNA of the CDR3: TGTGCCAGCAGCTTACCCACAACAGGGACGCCCTCTGGAAACACCATATATTTT. This sequence encodes CASSLPTTGTPSGNTIYF.

The CDR3: CASSPAVLPYNEQFF. The CDR3 DNA is TGTGCCAGCTCACCAGCGGTGTTACCCTACAATGAGCAGTTCTTC. The chain combines TRBV18 with TRBJ2-1; unclear D gene. The CDR3 contains 15 residues. Germline V gene sequence: CDR1 KGHSH, CDR2 LQKENI. With 2 bases removed from V and 2 bases from J, the gap between germline ends came to 10 bases.

V is TRBV5-1 and J is TRBJ1-6; the D is unclear. V lost 7 bases, J lost 8 bases, and 16 bases lay in between. CDR1 and CDR2 from the germline V gene are SGHRS and YFSETQ. The length of the CDR3 is 14 residues. The CDR3 loop reads CASSRGGGDSPLHF. Written as DNA, the CDR3 is TGCGCCAGCTCCCGCGGAGGAGGAGATTCACCCCTCCACTTT. Supplemented by reference TRBV5-1 and TRBJ1-6, the full variable domain reads KAGVTQTPRYLIKTRGQQVTLSCSPISGHRSVSWYQQTPGQGLQFLFEYFSETQRNKGNFPGRFSGRQFSNSRSEMNVSTLELGDSALYLCASSRGGGDSPLHFGNGTRLTVT.

The chain is built from TRBV4-2 and TRBJ2-1, with 8 bases matching TRBD2. The V segment lost 3 bases and the J segment 0 bases; nucleotides outside the gene matches: 7. This CDR3 has 17 amino acids. The germline gives CDR1 LGHNA, CDR2 YNFKEQ. The CDR3 is CASSQGLSGASYNEQFF. Written as DNA, the CDR3 is TGTGCCAGCAGCCAGGGGCTTAGCGGGGCCTCCTACAATGAGCAGTTCTTC.

This clone has only one observation. The chain employs TRBV6-4 and TRBJ1-1; D is possibly TRBD1 (5 bases). The CDR3 has 14 amino acids. Germline V gene data show CDR1 as MRHNA and CDR2 as SNTAGT. The V end was cut by 3 bases, the J end by 5 bases, with 13 bases between. CDR3: CASSEGVQGTEAFF. In DNA form, the CDR3 reads TGTGCCAGCAGTGAAGGGGTTCAGGGTACTGAAGCTTTCTTT.

CDR3 nucleotides: TGTGCCAGCAGCAAAGTCAAAACAGGGGTTACTAATTCACCCCTCCACTTT. Translating it yields CASSKVKTGVTNSPLHF. V gene TRBV21-1 combines with J gene TRBJ1-6; TRBD1, the table's D call, lacks a check against the DNA. TRBV21-1 has pseudogene status. This CDR3 is 17 amino acids long.

The J gene is TRBJ1-2, the V gene TRBV7-9, with D perhaps TRBD1 (5 bases). The CDR3 is made up of 16 amino acids. In germline, CDR1 is SEHNR, CDR2 FQNEAQ (reference sequence). Trimming removed 5 bases from V and 4 bases from J, with 20 bases in between. CDR3 in amino acids: CASSPSGGEGIYGYTF. The CDR3, as DNA: TGTGCCAGCAGCCCTTCGGGTGGGGAGGGGATCTATGGCTACACCTTC.

This chain joins TRBV5-1 and TRBJ2-1; D gene unclear. Germline V gene lookup returns CDR1 SGHRS and CDR2 YFSETQ. The CDR3 has 11 residues. Trimming shortened V by 4 bases and J by 8 bases, and 7 bases separated the two germline ends. The CDR3 protein is CASSARDEQFF. Here the CDR3 DNA reads TGCGCCAGCAGCGCACGGGATGAGCAGTTCTTC.